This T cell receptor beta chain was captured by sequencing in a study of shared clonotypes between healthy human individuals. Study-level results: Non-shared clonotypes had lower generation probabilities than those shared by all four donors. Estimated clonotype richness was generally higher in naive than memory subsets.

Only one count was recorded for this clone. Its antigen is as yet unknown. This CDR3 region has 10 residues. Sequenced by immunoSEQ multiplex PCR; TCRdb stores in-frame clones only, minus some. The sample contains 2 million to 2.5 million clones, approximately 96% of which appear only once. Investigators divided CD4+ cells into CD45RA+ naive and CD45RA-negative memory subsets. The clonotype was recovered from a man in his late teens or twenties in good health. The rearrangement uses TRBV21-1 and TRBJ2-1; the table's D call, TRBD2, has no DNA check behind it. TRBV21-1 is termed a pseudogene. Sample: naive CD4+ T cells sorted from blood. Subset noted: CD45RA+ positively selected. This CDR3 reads CAATTGLLFF. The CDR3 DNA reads TGTGCCGCCACGACTGGCTTATTATTCTTC.